Listed below are T cell receptor beta chains from one sample, sequenced in a study of identical twins. TCRdb used MiXCR to reprocess the 5' RACE reads, holding one entry per CDR3 protein. The sample has around 300,000 distinct CDR3 sequences, approximately 8.5% seen once. These sequences were also reported in another study, on yellow fever vaccine responses in identical twins.

Source material: memory (CD45RO+) T cells sorted from blood. The receptors here all came from a woman between 18 and 29 years old in good health. Both conserved end residues are part of each CDR3. A D gene is named only where the DNA matches it firmly. Size values are once, few and many counts, or a class for expanded clones, and some rows have none.

cdr3_length	clone_size	v_call	d_call	j_call	cdr3_aa	cdr3_nt
18	NA	TRBV3-1	TRBD1	TRBJ1-4	CASSSIGNRGQDDEKLFF	TGTGCCAGCAGCTCAATAGGAAACAGGGGGCAAGACGATGAAAAACTGTTTTTT
16	many	TRBV12-3/TRBV12-4	TRBD1	TRBJ2-1	CASSHSTGGFNNEQFF	TGTGCCAGCAGTCACTCGACAGGGGGTTTCAACAATGAGCAGTTCTTC
16	few	TRBV6-2/TRBV6-3	NA	TRBJ2-1	CASTKSAGANYNEQFF	TGTGCCAGCACCAAATCGGCGGGGGCAAACTACAATGAGCAGTTCTTC
16	few	TRBV7-9	NA	TRBJ2-7	CASSWKSVIGSDEQYF	TGTGCCAGCAGCTGGAAGAGTGTCATTGGTAGCGACGAGCAGTACTTC
13	many	TRBV4-2	NA	TRBJ1-2	CASSQDLPGGYTF	TGTGCCAGCAGCCAAGATCTGCCGGGTGGCTACACCTTC
15	few	TRBV4-2	TRBD2	TRBJ2-7	CASSPGLVGVYEQYF	TGTGCCAGCAGCCCGGGACTAGTAGGAGTCTACGAGCAGTACTTC
15	many	TRBV15	NA	TRBJ2-6	CATSFSGSGANVLTF	TGTGCCACCAGCTTTTCCGGGTCCGGGGCCAACGTCCTGACTTTC
15	NA	TRBV11-3	TRBD2	TRBJ2-2	CASSPGLGGTGELFF	TGTGCCAGCAGCCCCGGACTAGGTGGCACCGGGGAGCTGTTTTTT
17	many	TRBV5-1	TRBD2	TRBJ2-1	CASRGFFVASGGNEQFF	TGCGCCAGCAGAGGTTTCTTTGTGGCTAGCGGGGGCAATGAGCAGTTCTTC
13	NA	TRBV10-2	NA	TRBJ1-4	CASCGGGDEKLFF	TGCGCCAGCTGCGGGGGGGGCGATGAAAAACTGTTTTTT
13	NA	TRBV28	NA	TRBJ2-3	CASTPGGTDTQYF	TGTGCCAGCACGCCAGGTGGCACAGATACGCAGTATTTT
14	NA	TRBV7-8	NA	TRBJ1-1	CASSLWAGNTEAFF	TGTGCCAGCAGCTTATGGGCGGGGAACACTGAAGCTTTCTTT
16	few	TRBV4-2	NA	TRBJ2-2	CASSQASGVGTGELFF	TGTGCCAGCAGCCAAGCGTCGGGGGTCGGAACCGGGGAGCTGTTTTTT
14	NA	TRBV2	NA	TRBJ1-1	CASSPQGAMTEAFF	TGTGCCAGCAGCCCACAAGGGGCTATGACTGAAGCTTTCTTT
17	few	TRBV25-1	TRBD1	TRBJ2-1	CASSELPATGMGNEQFF	TGTGCCAGCAGTGAATTACCGGCGACAGGGATGGGCAATGAGCAGTTCTTC
15	NA	TRBV9	NA	TRBJ2-2	CASSERQIITGELFF	TGTGCCAGCAGCGAACGACAGATCATCACCGGGGAGCTGTTTTTT
15	few	TRBV20-1	TRBD2	TRBJ2-3	CSAPSLAGITDTQYF	TGCAGTGCCCCGTCTTTAGCGGGGATAACAGATACGCAGTATTTT
17	many	TRBV2	NA	TRBJ2-7	CASSELRGGSLSYEQYF	TGTGCCAGCAGTGAGCTTCGGGGCGGGTCCCTATCCTACGAGCAGTACTTC
11	many	TRBV6-1	NA	TRBJ1-6	CASNLNSPLHF	TGTGCCAGCAATTTGAATTCACCCCTCCACTTT
13	NA	TRBV20-1	NA	TRBJ2-3	CSARVSGADTQYF	TGCAGTGCTAGAGTGTCGGGGGCAGATACGCAGTATTTT
15	few	TRBV19	NA	TRBJ2-1	CASSPGGGGYNEQFF	TGTGCCAGTAGCCCCGGAGGGGGGGGCTACAATGAGCAGTTCTTC
13	many	TRBV10-3	TRBD2	TRBJ2-1	CAISEREGLEQFF	TGTGCCATCAGTGAGCGGGAGGGCCTTGAGCAGTTCTTC
15	few	TRBV9	TRBD2	TRBJ2-1	CASSVSGRFGNEQFF	TGTGCCAGCAGCGTTAGCGGGAGGTTCGGGAATGAGCAGTTCTTC
13	many	TRBV5-5	NA	TRBJ1-2	CASSLVRNYGYTF	TGTGCCAGCAGCTTGGTCCGGAACTATGGCTACACCTTC
15	few	TRBV4-1	NA	TRBJ1-4	CASSHPDRRDEKLFF	TGCGCCAGCAGCCACCCGGACAGACGAGATGAAAAACTGTTTTTT
13	many	TRBV14	NA	TRBJ1-2	CASSPSAPAGYTF	TGTGCCAGCAGCCCTAGTGCCCCCGCGGGCTACACCTTC
13	NA	TRBV24-1	NA	TRBJ2-7	CATSDRDKSEQYF	TGTGCCACCAGTGACCGCGACAAATCCGAGCAGTACTTC
16	few	TRBV11-3	TRBD2	TRBJ2-2	CASSLDRGGNTGELFF	TGTGCCAGCAGCTTAGATCGCGGGGGGAACACCGGGGAGCTGTTTTTT
16	many	TRBV12-3/TRBV12-4	NA	TRBJ2-5	CASSYLGGLGSETQYF	TGTGCCAGCAGCTACCTGGGGGGCCTGGGATCGGAGACCCAGTACTTC
15	many	TRBV10-3	NA	TRBJ2-6	CAISPGNSGANVLTF	TGTGCCATCAGCCCAGGGAACTCTGGGGCCAACGTCCTGACTTTC
11	many	TRBV29-1	TRBD1	TRBJ1-1	CSVDRHTEAFF	TGCAGCGTGGACAGGCACACTGAAGCTTTCTTT
20	few	TRBV19	TRBD2	TRBJ2-2	CASTLRNIWELAGNTGELFF	TGTGCCAGTACCCTCCGCAATATTTGGGAACTAGCGGGCAACACCGGGGAGCTGTTTTTT
14	NA	TRBV7-6	NA	TRBJ2-7	CASSLLPPPYEQYF	TGTGCCAGCAGCTTACTCCCGCCCCCCTACGAGCAGTACTTC
16	NA	TRBV5-8	NA	TRBJ1-1	CASSLYGAGLNTEAFF	TGTGCCAGCAGCTTGTATGGTGCAGGGCTGAACACTGAAGCTTTCTTT